The 9 T cell receptor beta chains reported below all come from one sample, sequenced in a study of shared clonotypes between healthy human individuals. Sequencing used immunoSEQ multiplex PCR; TCRdb keeps in-frame clones, though not all of them. The table has 85,000 to 100,000 clones, almost 70% seen once. The sample comprised memory CD8+ T cells sorted from blood. Subset reported: CD45RO+ cells pooled with CCR7-negative TemRA cells. The receptor source for this set is a man in his thirties or forties in good health.

Regarding this clone: A much bigger clone sits one base away, suggesting this may be a read error. V and J are TRBV27 and TRBJ2-7; possibly TRBD2 for D (5 bases). This CDR3 has 11 residues. Germline V gene sequence: CDR1 MNHEY, CDR2 SMNVEV (reference sequence). CDR3 protein: CASSFGLEMHF. DNA of the CDR3: TGTGCCAGCAGTTTCGGACTTGAGATGCACTTC.

Worth noting for this clone: This likely traces to a read error, being one base from a far larger clone. Within the sample, other DNA sequences also encode this same CDR3. The chain recombines TRBV6-5 with TRBJ1-1, with D hard to call. Germline CDR1 MNHEY, CDR2 SVGAGI. The CDR3 extends over 12 amino acids. The DNA of the CDR3 is TGTGCTAGCAGTTACTCGAACACTGAAGCTTTCTTT. It encodes CASSYSNTEAFF.

For this clone: The sample holds other DNA sequences that translate to the same CDR3. The CDR3 protein is CASSLLAGGGYNEQFF. CDR3 coding DNA: TGCGCCAGCAGCTTACTAGCGGGAGGCGGCTACAATGAGCAGTTCTTC. The chain recombines TRBV5-1 with TRBJ2-1; 12 bases are shared with TRBD2. V lost 2 bases to trimming and J lost 3 bases; unmatched junction nucleotides: 3. The CDR3 is 16 amino acids. In germline, CDR1 is SGHRS, CDR2 YFSETQ.

The genes are TRBV6-5 and TRBJ2-1, with D perhaps matching TRBD1 (6 bases). Germline CDR1 MNHEY, CDR2 SVGAGI. V lost 2 bases and J 5 bases, leaving 7 bases between the germline ends. The CDR3 totals 13 residues. The CDR3 loop reads CASSYDRHNEQFF. DNA for the CDR3: TGTGCCAGCAGTTACGACAGGCACAATGAGCAGTTCTTC.

The rearrangement uses TRBV7-8 and TRBJ1-1; D remains unclear. Trimming cost V 2 bases and J 4 bases, with 11 bases left between them. The CDR3 has 14 amino acids. The V gene's germline CDR1 is SGHVS and CDR2 FQNEAQ. CDR3 sequence reads: CASSLTPGSTEAFF. Written as DNA, the CDR3 is TGTGCCAGCAGCTTAACGCCGGGTTCCACTGAAGCTTTCTTT.

The rearrangement links TRBV28 to TRBJ2-5; no firm D call. Germline V gene sequence: CDR1 MDHEN, CDR2 SYDVKM. V was cut by 2 bases and J by 3 bases, with 10 bases left in between. This CDR3 spans 14 amino acids. The CDR3 DNA reads as TGTGCCAGCAGTTTAGATGCAGGAAAAGAGACCCAGTACTTC. It yields the protein CASSLDAGKETQYF.

This chain joins TRBV5-4 and TRBJ2-1; D is undetermined. CDR1 is SGHNT, CDR2 YYREEE, per germline (reference sequence). Trimming took 4 bases from V and 7 from J, leaving 12 bases between them. The CDR3 totals 13 residues. The CDR3 loop reads CASSVTMGNEQFF. DNA of the CDR3: TGTGCCAGCAGCGTAACGATGGGGAATGAGCAGTTCTTC. Supplemented by reference TRBV5-4 and TRBJ2-1, the full variable domain reads ETGVTQSPTHLIKTRGQQVTLRCSSQSGHNTVSWYQQALGQGPQFIFQYYREEENGRGNFPPRFSGLQFPNYSSELNVNALELDDSALYLCASSVTMGNEQFFGPGTRLTVL.

The gene calls are TRBV14 and TRBJ2-7, with TRBD2 identical over 11 bases. Germline V CDR1 and CDR2: SGHDN, FVKESK. The CDR3 is 17 amino acids. V dropped 0 bases and J dropped 5; count of bases not matched to a gene: 9. The CDR3 region has the DNA TGTGCCAGCAGCCAAGACTTTAGGCTAGCGGGAGGTGACGAGCAGTACTTC. Residues: CASSQDFRLAGGDEQYF.

The chain has TRBV6-1 and TRBJ1-5; 12 bases map to TRBD1. The J segment lost 6 bases and the V segment lost 6 bases, leaving 3 bases of the junction unmatched. The CDR3 contains 14 residues. Germline assignment: CDR1 MNHNS and CDR2 SASEGT. As DNA, the CDR3 is TGTGCCAGCAGGGGGACAGGGGGCATTCAGCCCCAGCATTTT. Translation: CASRGTGGIQPQHF.